The next 30 T cell receptor beta chains were all read from a single sample in a study of blood T cell repertoires in COVID-19. Measured with immunoSEQ multiplex PCR; TCRdb has only the in-frame clones, and not every one. The table lists about 160,000 clones, about 90% of them singletons. Sample: peripheral blood. The receptors derive from a man aged 25 to 40 with COVID-19, enrolled during active disease.

This clone was found once. The rearrangement links TRBV9 to TRBJ2-5; 8 bases match TRBD2. CDR1 SGDLS and CDR2 YYNGEE come from the germline V gene. V lost 0 bases and J lost 7; bases outside the gene matches: 11. The CDR3 consists of 16 residues. DNA of the CDR3: TGTGCCAGCAGCGTAGCTTCCCTAGCGGGTCAGGGGACCCAGTACTTC. Amino acid sequence: CASSVASLAGQGTQYF.

The chain's CDR3 is CASSLVPQGGNTIYF. CDR3 DNA sequence: TGTGCCAGCAGCTTAGTCCCGCAGGGGGGAAACACCATATATTTT. The chain has TRBV7-8 and TRBJ1-3; perhaps TRBD1 as D (6 bases). The CDR3 covers 15 residues. Trimming removed 1 base at V and 4 bases at J, with 11 bases between. From germline, CDR1 is SGHVS and CDR2 FQNEAQ.

V usage is TRBV9 and J usage is TRBJ2-7, with a weak D call TRBD2 (5 bases). Trimming pared 0 bases from V and 4 bases from J, leaving 17 bases between. This CDR3 spans 16 amino acids. CDR1 and CDR2 (germline): SGDLS, YYNGEE. The CDR3 DNA is TGTGCCAGCAGCGTAGAGTCGGGGAGTTGGGTATACGAGCAGTACTTC. It codes for CASSVESGSWVYEQYF.

V usage is TRBV2 and J usage is TRBJ1-5, with TRBD1 matching 7 bases. The length of the CDR3 is 14 residues. CDR1 SNHLY and CDR2 FYNNEI come from the germline V gene. The junction had 6 bases not matched to a gene; V was cut back by 6 bases and J by 4 bases. CDR3 coding DNA: TGTGCCAGCAGGAGACAGGGTTCAAATCAGCCCCAGCATTTT. Its translation is CASRRQGSNQPQHF. Full variable domain (outside the CDR3, taken from reference TRBV2 and TRBJ1-5): EPEVTQTPSHQVTQMGQEVILRCVPISNHLYFYWYRQILGQKVEFLVSFYNNEISEKSEIFDDQFSVERPDGSNFTLKIRSTKLEDSAMYFCASRRQGSNQPQHFGDGTRLSIL.

This clone appeared a single time. The DNA of the CDR3 is TGTGCCAGCAGGGATGGGACAGGGAACTCTGGAAACACCATATATTTT. Amino acid sequence: CASRDGTGNSGNTIYF. The genes are TRBV7-9 and TRBJ1-3, with 9 bases fitting TRBD1. With V trimmed by 6 bases and J by 0 bases, 6 bases remained unmatched. Germline CDR1 SEHNR, CDR2 FQNEAQ (reference sequence). CDR3 size: 16 residues.

This clone was seen only once. Other DNA sequences of this sample code for an identical CDR3. The chain has TRBV24-1 and TRBJ2-7, with unresolved D. Deletions cut 5 bases from V and 0 bases from J, with 4 bases between. CDR1 KGHDR and CDR2 SFDVKD come from the germline V gene. CDR3 length: 12 residues. The CDR3 region has the DNA TGTGCCACCAGTGGCAGCTCCTACGAGCAGTACTTC. It specifies CATSGSSYEQYF.

This chain joins TRBV27 and TRBJ1-2, with D maybe TRBD1 (5 bases). This CDR3 comprises 15 residues. The germline CDR1 and CDR2 sequences are MNHEY and SMNVEV (reference sequence). With 0 bases removed from V and 2 bases from J, the gap between germline ends came to 10 bases. CDR3 sequence (DNA): TGTGCCAGCAGTTTATCTGCAGGGATCAACTATGGCTACACCTTC. Amino acid sequence: CASSLSAGINYGYTF.

The rearrangement links TRBV7-9 to TRBJ2-1; perhaps TRBD2 as D (5 bases). V lost 0 bases to trimming and J lost 5 bases, with 5 bases between them. The CDR3 contains 13 residues. CDR1 is SEHNR and CDR2 is FQNEAQ in the germline V gene (reference sequence). In DNA form, the CDR3 reads TGTGCCAGCAGCTTAGCCGGGAACAATGAGCAGTTCTTC. It yields the protein CASSLAGNNEQFF.

The rearrangement joins TRBV15 to TRBJ1-1, with 7 bases matching TRBD1. This CDR3 region has 14 residues. Germline CDR1 is LNHNV and CDR2 is YYDKDF (reference sequence). The V and J ends lost 6 bases and 2 bases, in that order; junction bases with no gene match: 6. Here the CDR3 DNA reads TGTGCCACCAGGTCCGGGACAGCTAACACTGAAGCTTTCTTT. Translation gives CATRSGTANTEAFF.

The chain uses TRBV23-1 and TRBJ2-4; 7 nucleotides line up with TRBD1. TRBV23-1 is an ORF, with its function uncertain. The V gene end was trimmed by 0 bases and the J gene end by 2 bases; junction bases not matched to a gene: 4. This CDR3 comprises 16 residues. The CDR3: CASSQSNRGPKNIQYF. As DNA, the CDR3 is TGCGCCAGCAGTCAATCAAACAGGGGTCCCAAAAACATTCAGTACTTC.

This sequence joins TRBV7-2 and TRBJ2-5, with 12 bases fitting TRBD2. Per the germline V gene, CDR1 is SGHTA and CDR2 is FQGNSA. The CDR3 loop spans 18 amino acids. The junction had 10 bases not matched to a gene; V was cut back by 0 bases and J by 5 bases. The CDR3 region has the DNA TGTGCCAGCAGCTTAGCGACGGCTAGCGGGGGGGCCCGCGAGACCCAGTACTTC. Amino acid sequence: CASSLATASGGARETQYF.

The V and J genes are TRBV6-1 and TRBJ1-2; a possible D gene is TRBD1 (5 bases). Germline lookup yields CDR1 MNHNS and CDR2 SASEGT. V lost 2 bases to trimming and J lost 4 bases, with 11 bases between them. The CDR3 contains 14 residues. CDR3: CASSEKTDFYGYTF. The CDR3 nucleotides read TGTGCCAGCAGTGAAAAGACAGATTTCTATGGCTACACCTTC.

This chain joins TRBV18 and TRBJ1-1, with D possibly TRBD1 on 5 matching bases. The CDR3 spans 14 residues. CDR1 and CDR2 (germline): KGHSH, LQKENI. Deletions cut 3 bases from V and 0 bases from J, with 8 bases between. The CDR3 sequence is CASSPGQVNTEAFF. DNA of the CDR3: TGTGCCAGCTCACCCGGACAAGTGAACACTGAAGCTTTCTTT.

This rearrangement joins TRBV11-2 to TRBJ2-3; perhaps TRBD2 as D (5 bases). In germline, CDR1 is SGHAT, CDR2 FQNNGV. Trimming pared 0 bases from V and 0 bases from J, leaving 10 bases between. CDR3 size: 16 residues. The CDR3 coding sequence is TGTGCCAGCAGCTTAGATCTGGAGGTCAGCACAGATACGCAGTATTTT. Its protein is CASSLDLEVSTDTQYF.

The chain carries TRBV6-2 or TRBV6-3 and TRBJ2-5; D remains unclear. V was shortened by 5 bases and J by 0 bases, with 13 bases between the two germline ends. CDR1 is MNHEY and CDR2 is SVGEGT in the germline V gene. The CDR3 has 15 residues. CDR3 sequence reads: CASSNPSSYQETQYF. CDR3 DNA sequence: TGTGCCAGCAGTAACCCCTCGAGTTACCAAGAGACCCAGTACTTC.

The chain couples TRBV15 to TRBJ1-1; possibly TRBD1 for D (5 bases). CDR1 LNHNV and CDR2 YYDKDF come from the germline V gene (reference sequence). The CDR3 contains 13 residues. The V end was cut by 5 bases, the J end by 2 bases, with 9 bases between. For the CDR3, the DNA is TGTGCCACCAGCTACGACAGCAACACTGAAGCTTTCTTT. It encodes CATSYDSNTEAFF. The full variable domain, with the rest looked up from reference TRBV15 and TRBJ1-1, is DAMVIQNPRYQVTQFGKPVTLSCSQTLNHNVMYWYQQKSSQAPKLLFHYYDKDFNNEADTPDNFQSRRPNTSFCFLDIRSPGLGDTAMYLCATSYDSNTEAFFGQGTRLTVV.

This clone was observed a few times. The chain employs TRBV2 and TRBJ1-4; a weak D match, TRBD1 (6 bases). Germline CDR1 and CDR2: SNHLY and FYNNEI. The CDR3 totals 16 residues. Between the trimmed V and J ends, which lost 2 bases and 1 base, there was a span of 11 bases. CDR3 protein: CASSEFRTETNEKLFF. The DNA for the CDR3 is TGTGCCAGCAGTGAATTCCGGACAGAAACTAATGAAAAACTGTTTTTT.

The V gene is TRBV14, the J gene TRBJ2-2, with D perhaps TRBD1 (5 bases). The CDR3 has 14 residues. Germline lookup yields CDR1 SGHDN and CDR2 FVKESK. The V end was cut by 1 base, the J end by 4 bases, with 7 bases between. Written as DNA, the CDR3 is TGTGCCAGCAGCCAAGTACAGGTCACCGGGGAGCTGTTTTTT. Encoded protein: CASSQVQVTGELFF.

The rearrangement uses TRBV24-1 and TRBJ2-5; the D gene is possibly TRBD2 (7 bases). The CDR3 runs 16 residues. V shed 3 bases and J shed 5 bases, with 18 bases lying between them. Germline CDR1 and CDR2: KGHDR and SFDVKD. The CDR3 reads CATSDGGGGRGETQYF. CDR3 nucleotide sequence: TGTGCCACCAGTGATGGGGGCGGGGGCAGAGGGGAGACCCAGTACTTC.

The CDR3 sequence: CASSVLTRGNPVEYF. DNA of the CDR3: TGTGCCAGCAGTGTATTGACCCGGGGGAATCCCGTGGAGTACTTC. V gene TRBV28 combines with J gene TRBJ2-7, with a weak D call TRBD2 (6 bases). The CDR3 is made up of 15 amino acids. Germline V gene sequence: CDR1 MDHEN, CDR2 SYDVKM. V lost 5 bases and J lost 11, with 25 bases in between.

The chain carries TRBV5-1 and TRBJ2-7; 7 nucleotides line up with TRBD2. Germline V lookup: CDR1 SGHRS, CDR2 YFSETQ. This CDR3 is built from 15 residues. Losses at the gene ends were 4 bases for V and 3 bases for J; bases not matched to a gene: 10. The CDR3 bases are TGCGCCAGCAGCCCCCAATGGGGGGGTATCTACGAGCAGTACTTC. As protein: CASSPQWGGIYEQYF.

The chain employs TRBV29-1 and TRBJ2-5; D is undetermined. The CDR3 has 12 residues. V was clipped by 7 bases and J by 1 base, with 10 bases between them. Germline V gene lookup returns CDR1 SQVTM and CDR2 ANQGSEA. CDR3 coding DNA: TGCAGCGCAATGGCATTCCAAGAGACCCAGTACTTC. Protein sequence: CSAMAFQETQYF.

The chain carries TRBV5-1 and TRBJ2-1; 8 bases are a match to TRBD1. Germline loops: CDR1 SGHRS, CDR2 YFSETQ. The CDR3 is made up of 15 amino acids. Trimming took 2 bases from V and 8 from J; bases not matched to a gene: 9. This chain's CDR3 is CASSLWTGMWYEQFF. Here the CDR3 DNA reads TGCGCCAGCAGCTTATGGACAGGGATGTGGTATGAGCAGTTCTTC. Complete variable domain (other parts from reference TRBV5-1 and TRBJ2-1): KAGVTQTPRYLIKTRGQQVTLSCSPISGHRSVSWYQQTPGQGLQFLFEYFSETQRNKGNFPGRFSGRQFSNSRSEMNVSTLELGDSALYLCASSLWTGMWYEQFFGPGTRLTVL.

The genes are TRBV7-3 and TRBJ1-5; 8 nucleotides agree with TRBD1. Germline trimming cut 5 bases from V and 7 bases from J; bases unmatched to any gene: 4. The CDR3 totals 13 residues. The germline V gene encodes CDR1 SGHTA and CDR2 FQGTGA. The CDR3 DNA reads TGTGCCAGCAGCCCTGACAGGGGACAGCCCCAGCATTTT. Its translation is CASSPDRGQPQHF.

About this clone: Other nucleotide sequences from this sample produce the same CDR3. The rearrangement links TRBV18 to TRBJ2-7; TRBD2 agrees at 7 bases. This CDR3 has 14 residues. V was clipped by 3 bases and J by 3 bases; unmatched bases: 5. Per germline, CDR1 KGHSH and CDR2 LQKENI. The CDR3, as DNA: TGTGCCAGCTCACCTTCGGGGGGAAGCTACGAGCAGTACTTC. Encoded protein: CASSPSGGSYEQYF.

The chain has TRBV15 and TRBJ1-4, with TRBD1 matching 9 bases. Looked up from germline, CDR1 is LNHNV and CDR2 is YYDKDF (reference sequence). The V gene end was trimmed by 1 base and the J gene end by 5 bases; junction bases not matched to a gene: 5. The CDR3 sequence is 16 residues long. Written as DNA, the CDR3 is TGTGCCACCAGCAGAGGTCCCGGGACAGGGAATGAAAAACTGTTTTTT. Amino acids: CATSRGPGTGNEKLFF.

V is TRBV27 and J is TRBJ2-3; perhaps TRBD2 as D (6 bases). Trimming cost V 3 bases and J 4 bases, with 8 bases left between them. The CDR3 has 13 residues. CDR1 and CDR2 (germline): MNHEY, SMNVEV (reference sequence). CDR3 loop: CASSLWGADTQYF. DNA for the CDR3: TGTGCCAGCAGTTTGTGGGGGGCAGATACGCAGTATTTT.

The sample holds one count of this clone. This chain joins TRBV15 and TRBJ1-5; D is perhaps TRBD1 (6 bases). The germline V and J ends were trimmed by 0 bases and 0 bases, with 15 bases remaining between them. This CDR3 comprises 18 residues. Germline V gives CDR1 LNHNV, CDR2 YYDKDF (reference sequence). Here the CDR3 reads CATSRDNGQLNSNQPQHF. The CDR3 bases are TGTGCCACCAGCAGAGATAACGGACAGCTAAATAGCAATCAGCCCCAGCATTTT.

The chain employs TRBV3-1 (or the pseudogene TRBV3-2) and TRBJ1-4; the D gene is possibly TRBD1 (6 bases). Trimming removed 4 bases at V and 7 bases at J, with 16 bases between. CDR1 LGHDT and CDR2 YNNKEL come from the germline V gene (reference sequence). The CDR3 totals 15 residues. CDR3 coding DNA: TGTGCCAGCAGCCGCGGCGGGGGCGCCCCTGAAAAACTGTTTTTT. Translated: CASSRGGGAPEKLFF.

The J gene is TRBJ2-2, the V gene TRBV30; unclear D gene. The V gene lost 8 bases and the J gene lost 10 bases, with 17 bases spanning the gap. The CDR3 length is 12 residues. The germline CDR1 and CDR2 sequences are GTSNPN and SVGIG (reference sequence). This CDR3 reads CAAQVPLQELFF. CDR3 DNA: TGTGCCGCCCAGGTCCCGCTTCAGGAGCTGTTTTTT.